The text below deals with one TCR beta chain. Its antigen is still unknown. The data stem from a study of a mutant IDH1 vaccine in newly diagnosed glioma. Across the study: Pretreatment consisted of radiotherapy, temozolomide, or both, with most receiving both.

Noted time point: week 11, during vaccination. A single vaccine dose contained 300 ug of mutant IDH1 20-mer peptide, and topical imiquimod was used with it. TCRdb's table, derived via immunoSEQ multiplex PCR, lists solely in-frame clones and lacks some. The sample includes more than 50,000 clones, approximately 80% of them seen just once. The CDR3 is made up of 15 amino acids. Germline V CDR1 and CDR2: MGHDK, SYGVNS. The V end was cut by 2 bases, the J end by 6 bases, with 16 bases between. The V and J genes are TRBV25-1 and TRBJ2-5; D might be TRBD1 (7 bases). The origin of this receptor is a man aged 45-65 years with glioma. The source material was PBMCs, sampled from a glioma patient whose treatment included an IDH1 peptide vaccine. As DNA, the CDR3 is TGTGCCAGCAGTGAAATGGGCCAGGGGGGAAAGACCCAGTACTTC. This translates into CASSEMGQGGKTQYF.